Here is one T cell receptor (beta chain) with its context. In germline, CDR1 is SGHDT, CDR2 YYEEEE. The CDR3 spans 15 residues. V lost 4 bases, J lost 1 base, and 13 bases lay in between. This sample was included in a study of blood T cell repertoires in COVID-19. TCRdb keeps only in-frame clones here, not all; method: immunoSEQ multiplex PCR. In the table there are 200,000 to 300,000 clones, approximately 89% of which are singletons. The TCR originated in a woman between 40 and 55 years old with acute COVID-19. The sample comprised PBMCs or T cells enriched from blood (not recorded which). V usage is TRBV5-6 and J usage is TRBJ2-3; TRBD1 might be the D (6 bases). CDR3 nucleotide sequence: TGTGCCAGCAGCCCCGACAGGCATCGCACAGATACGCAGTATTTT. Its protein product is CASSPDRHRTDTQYF.